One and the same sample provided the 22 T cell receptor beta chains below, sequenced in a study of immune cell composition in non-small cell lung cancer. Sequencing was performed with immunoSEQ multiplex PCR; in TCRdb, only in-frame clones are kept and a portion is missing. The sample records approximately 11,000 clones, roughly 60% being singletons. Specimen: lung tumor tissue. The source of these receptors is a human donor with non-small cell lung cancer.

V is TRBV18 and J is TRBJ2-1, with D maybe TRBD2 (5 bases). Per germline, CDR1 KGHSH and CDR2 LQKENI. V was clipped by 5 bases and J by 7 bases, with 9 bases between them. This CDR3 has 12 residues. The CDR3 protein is CASSSTGNEQFF. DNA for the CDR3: TGTGCCAGCTCATCGACGGGGAATGAGCAGTTCTTC. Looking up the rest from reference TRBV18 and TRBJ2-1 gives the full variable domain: NAGVMQNPRHLVRRRGQEARLRCSPMKGHSHVYWYRQLPEEGLKFMVYLQKENIIDESGMPKERFSAEFPKEGPSILRIQQVVRGDSAAYFCASSSTGNEQFFGPGTRLTVL.

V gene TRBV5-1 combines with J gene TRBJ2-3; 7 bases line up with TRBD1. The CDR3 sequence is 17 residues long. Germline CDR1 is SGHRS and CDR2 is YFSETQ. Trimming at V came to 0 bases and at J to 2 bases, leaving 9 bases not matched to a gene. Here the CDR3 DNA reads TGCGCCAGCAGCTTGGAGGGGGCATTGACCCCCACAGATACGCAGTATTTT. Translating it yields CASSLEGALTPTDTQYF.

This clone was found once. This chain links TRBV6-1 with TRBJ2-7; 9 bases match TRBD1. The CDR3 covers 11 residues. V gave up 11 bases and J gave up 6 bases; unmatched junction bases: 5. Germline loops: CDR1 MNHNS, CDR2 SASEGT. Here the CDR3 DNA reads TGTGCCGGGGACAGGGAGGGCGAGCAGTACTTC. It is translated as CAGDREGEQYF.

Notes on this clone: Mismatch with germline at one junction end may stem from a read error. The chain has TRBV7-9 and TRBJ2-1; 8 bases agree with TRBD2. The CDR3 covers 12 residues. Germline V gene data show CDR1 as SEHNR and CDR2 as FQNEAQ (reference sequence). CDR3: CASSHRSGTIFF. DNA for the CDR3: TGCGCCAGCAGCCATCGTAGCGGGACAATTTTCTTC.

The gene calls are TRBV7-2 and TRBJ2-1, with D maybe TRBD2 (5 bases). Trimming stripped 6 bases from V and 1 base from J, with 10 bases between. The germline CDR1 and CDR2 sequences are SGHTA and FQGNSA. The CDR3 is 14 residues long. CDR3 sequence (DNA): TGTGCCAGCAGGGGTGGCGGGTCCTACAATGAGCAGTTCTTC. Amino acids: CASRGGGSYNEQFF.

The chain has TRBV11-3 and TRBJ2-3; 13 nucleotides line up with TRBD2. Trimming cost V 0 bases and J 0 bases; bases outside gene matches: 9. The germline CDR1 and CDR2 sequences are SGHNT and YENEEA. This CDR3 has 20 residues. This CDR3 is CASSLERTSGSLGSTDTQYF. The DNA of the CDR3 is TGTGCCAGCAGCTTAGAACGGACTAGCGGGAGTTTGGGTAGCACAGATACGCAGTATTTT.

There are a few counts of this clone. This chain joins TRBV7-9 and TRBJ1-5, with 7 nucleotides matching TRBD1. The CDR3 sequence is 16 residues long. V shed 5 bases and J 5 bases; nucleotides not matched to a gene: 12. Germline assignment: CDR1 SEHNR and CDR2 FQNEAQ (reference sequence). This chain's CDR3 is CASSLGTEQRHQPQHF. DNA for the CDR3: TGTGCCAGCAGCCTCGGGACAGAACAAAGGCATCAGCCCCAGCATTTT. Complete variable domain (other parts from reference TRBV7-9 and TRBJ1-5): DTGVSQNPRHKITKRGQNVTFRCDPISEHNRLYWYRQTLGQGPEFLTYFQNEAQLEKSRLLSDRFSAERPKGSFSTLEIQRTEQGDSAMYLCASSLGTEQRHQPQHFGDGTRLSIL.

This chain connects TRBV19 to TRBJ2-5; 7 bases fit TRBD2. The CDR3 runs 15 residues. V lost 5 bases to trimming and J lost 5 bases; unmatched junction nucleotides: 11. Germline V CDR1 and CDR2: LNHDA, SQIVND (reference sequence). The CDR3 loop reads CASSPARAGVETQYF. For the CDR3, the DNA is TGTGCCAGTAGTCCCGCCAGGGCGGGGGTGGAGACCCAGTACTTC.

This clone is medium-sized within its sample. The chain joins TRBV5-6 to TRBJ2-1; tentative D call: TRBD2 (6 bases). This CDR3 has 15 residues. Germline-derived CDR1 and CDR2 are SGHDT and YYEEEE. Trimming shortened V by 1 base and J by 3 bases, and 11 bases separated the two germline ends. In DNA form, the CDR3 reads TGTGCCAGCAGCTTGAAAGGCGGGGTCTACAATGAGCAGTTCTTC. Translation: CASSLKGGVYNEQFF.

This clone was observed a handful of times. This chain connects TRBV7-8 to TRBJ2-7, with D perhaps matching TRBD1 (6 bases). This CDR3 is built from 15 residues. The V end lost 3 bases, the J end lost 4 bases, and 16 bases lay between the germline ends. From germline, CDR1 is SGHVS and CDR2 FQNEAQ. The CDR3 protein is CASSLTPQGSYEQYF. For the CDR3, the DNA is TGTGCCAGCAGCTTGACTCCCCAGGGGTCGTACGAGCAGTACTTC.

In DNA form, the CDR3 reads TGTGCCAGTAGTAAAAGCAGGGGCACTGAAGCTTTCTTT. As protein: CASSKSRGTEAFF. The chain is built from TRBV19 and TRBJ1-1; weak D call: TRBD1 (6 bases). Per germline, CDR1 LNHDA and CDR2 SQIVND (reference sequence). V shed 4 bases and J shed 4 bases, with 10 bases lying between them. CDR3 length equals 13 residues.

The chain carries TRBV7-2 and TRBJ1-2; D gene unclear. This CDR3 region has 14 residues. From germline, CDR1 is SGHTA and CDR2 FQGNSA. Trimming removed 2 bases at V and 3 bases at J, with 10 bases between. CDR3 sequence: CASSLSDGDYGYTF. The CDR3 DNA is TGTGCCAGCAGCTTAAGTGACGGGGACTATGGCTACACCTTC. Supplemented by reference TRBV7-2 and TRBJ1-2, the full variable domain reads GAGVSQSPSNKVTEKGKDVELRCDPISGHTALYWYRQSLGQGLEFLIYFQGNSAPDKSGLPSDRFSAERTGGSVSTLTIQRTQQEDSAVYLCASSLSDGDYGYTFGSGTRLTVV.

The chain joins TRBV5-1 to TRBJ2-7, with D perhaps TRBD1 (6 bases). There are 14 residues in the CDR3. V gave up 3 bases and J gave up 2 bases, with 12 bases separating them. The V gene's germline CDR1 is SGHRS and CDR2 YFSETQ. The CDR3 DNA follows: TGCGCCAGCAGCTCAAGCTGGGACACCTACGAGCAGTACTTC. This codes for CASSSSWDTYEQYF.

The DNA for the CDR3 is TGTGCCAGCAGAGTTAGCGGGAGGCGGGAGCTGTTTTTT. As protein: CASRVSGRRELFF. This chain uses TRBV28 with TRBJ2-2; the match to TRBD2 covers 10 bases. This CDR3 has 13 residues. Trimming at V came to 6 bases and at J to 9 bases, leaving 4 bases not matched to a gene. The germline V gene encodes CDR1 MDHEN and CDR2 SYDVKM.

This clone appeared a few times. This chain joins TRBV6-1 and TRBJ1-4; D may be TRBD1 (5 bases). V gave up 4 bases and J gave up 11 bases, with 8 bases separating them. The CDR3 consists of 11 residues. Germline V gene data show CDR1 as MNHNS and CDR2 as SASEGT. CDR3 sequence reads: CASSVDSKLFF. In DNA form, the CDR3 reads TGTGCCAGCAGTGTAGACAGCAAACTGTTTTTT.

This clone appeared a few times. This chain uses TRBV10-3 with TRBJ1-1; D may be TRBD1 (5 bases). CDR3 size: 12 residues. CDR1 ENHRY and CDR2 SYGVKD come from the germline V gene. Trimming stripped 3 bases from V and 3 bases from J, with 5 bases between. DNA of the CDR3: TGTGCCATCAGTGAAGGGGACACTGAAGCTTTCTTT. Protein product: CAISEGDTEAFF.

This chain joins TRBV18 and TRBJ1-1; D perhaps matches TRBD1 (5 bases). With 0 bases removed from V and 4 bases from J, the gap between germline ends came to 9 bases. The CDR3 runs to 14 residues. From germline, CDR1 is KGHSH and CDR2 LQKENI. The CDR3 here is CASSPPQGITEAFF. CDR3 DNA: TGTGCCAGCTCACCACCGCAGGGAATCACTGAAGCTTTCTTT. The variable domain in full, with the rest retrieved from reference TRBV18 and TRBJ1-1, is NAGVMQNPRHLVRRRGQEARLRCSPMKGHSHVYWYRQLPEEGLKFMVYLQKENIIDESGMPKERFSAEFPKEGPSILRIQQVVRGDSAAYFCASSPPQGITEAFFGQGTRLTVV.

The CDR3 sequence is CASSERGAYSYEQYF. The CDR3 region has the DNA TGTGCCAGCAGCGAGCGGGGGGCCTACTCCTACGAGCAGTACTTC. This rearrangement joins TRBV6-1 to TRBJ2-7; TRBD2 agrees at 9 bases. Germline loops: CDR1 MNHNS, CDR2 SASEGT. The CDR3 extends over 15 amino acids. J lost 0 bases, V lost 6 bases, and 6 bases had no gene match.

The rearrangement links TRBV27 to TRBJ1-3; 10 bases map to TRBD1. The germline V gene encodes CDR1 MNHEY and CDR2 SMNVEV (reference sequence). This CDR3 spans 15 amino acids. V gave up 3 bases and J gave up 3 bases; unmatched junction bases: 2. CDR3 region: CASSLTGGFGNTIYF. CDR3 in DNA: TGTGCCAGCAGTTTGACAGGGGGCTTTGGAAACACCATATATTTT.

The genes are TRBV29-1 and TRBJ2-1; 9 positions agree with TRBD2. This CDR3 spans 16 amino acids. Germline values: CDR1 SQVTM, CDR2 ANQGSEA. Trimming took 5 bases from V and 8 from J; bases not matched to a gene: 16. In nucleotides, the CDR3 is TGCAGCGTTAGGGGGGAGGCGGGAGGGCCTAATTATGAGCAGTTCTTC. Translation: CSVRGEAGGPNYEQFF.

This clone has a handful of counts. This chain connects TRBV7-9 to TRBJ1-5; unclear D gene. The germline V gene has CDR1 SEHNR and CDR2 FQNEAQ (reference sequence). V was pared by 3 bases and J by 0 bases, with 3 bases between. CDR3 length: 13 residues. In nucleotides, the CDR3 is TGTGCCAGCAGCTTTAATAGCAATCAGCCCCAGCATTTT. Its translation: CASSFNSNQPQHF. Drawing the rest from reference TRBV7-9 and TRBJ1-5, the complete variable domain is DTGVSQNPRHKITKRGQNVTFRCDPISEHNRLYWYRQTLGQGPEFLTYFQNEAQLEKSRLLSDRFSAERPKGSFSTLEIQRTEQGDSAMYLCASSFNSNQPQHFGDGTRLSIL.

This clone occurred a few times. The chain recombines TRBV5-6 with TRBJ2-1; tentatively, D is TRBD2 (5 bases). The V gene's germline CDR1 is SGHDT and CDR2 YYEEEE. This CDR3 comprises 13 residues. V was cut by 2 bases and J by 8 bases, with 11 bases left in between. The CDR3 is CASSLYTRHEQFF. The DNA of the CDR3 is TGTGCCAGCAGCTTATACACTAGACATGAGCAGTTCTTC.